This TCR beta chain was retrieved from a study of blood T cell repertoires in COVID-19. Germline CDR1 reads SGHRS; CDR2 reads YFSETQ. V was clipped by 0 bases and J by 8 bases; unmatched bases: 8. There are 16 residues in the CDR3. A word on this clone: Other DNA sequences in this specimen translate into the identical CDR3.

Per the authors' pipeline: Amplifying reference gene primers gave estimates of nucleated cell counts. The protocol was immunoSEQ multiplex PCR, while the TCRdb copy is restricted to in-frame clones and leaves out a portion. That table is the source of V, J and clone size, and D and trimming were worked out from the DNA. The repertoire includes about 51,000 clones, 85% to 90% of them detected once, and around 4.6% sits in the top ten. The sample consisted of peripheral blood. The chain recombines TRBV5-1 with TRBJ2-1; 10 bases line up with TRBD2. The origin of this receptor is a man at least 80 years old with active COVID-19. The CDR3 DNA reads TGCGCCAGCAGCTTGGCCTTAGCGGGGGGTCGGGATGAGCAGTTCTTC. Translating gives CASSLALAGGRDEQFF. Complete variable domain (other parts from reference TRBV5-1 and TRBJ2-1): KAGVTQTPRYLIKTRGQQVTLSCSPISGHRSVSWYQQTPGQGLQFLFEYFSETQRNKGNFPGRFSGRQFSNSRSEMNVSTLELGDSALYLCASSLALAGGRDEQFFGPGTRLTVL.